A selection of T cell receptor beta chains follows, all from one sample in a study of T cell repertoires in cytomegalovirus infection. TCRdb called the reads again in MiXCR, with one record for every CDR3 protein. The sample lists about 920,000 distinct CDR3 sequences, about a third occurring once. Their target antigens are unknown. Here the sequenced sample was cultured CD8+ T cells from PBMCs, taken from culture after CMV antigen stimulation. These receptors came from a human donor in good health (CMV status not recorded). Some clones in this sample may be carry-over from other donors' samples. CDR3s include the opening cysteine and the closing phenylalanine or tryptophan. Each record gives: J gene, V gene, D gene, clone size, CDR3 DNA, CDR3 protein. A D gene is named only where the DNA matches it firmly. Clone size appears in some rows only: once, few, many, or a class for an expanded clone.

J gene: TRBJ1-5; V gene: TRBV6-6; D gene: NA; clone size: NA; CDR3 DNA: TGTGCCAGCAGCTTCGGACAGAATGAGAATCAGCCCCAGCATTTT; CDR3 protein: CASSFGQNENQPQHF
J gene: TRBJ2-7; V gene: TRBV12-3/TRBV12-4; D gene: NA; clone size: few; CDR3 DNA: TGTGCCAGCAGTTTAGGTCCGGACACCTCCTACGAGCAGTACTTC; CDR3 protein: CASSLGPDTSYEQYF
J gene: TRBJ2-1; V gene: TRBV15; D gene: NA; clone size: NA; CDR3 DNA: TGTGCCACCAGCAGAGGCCTTCCGGCGAGCTCCTACAATGAGCAGTTCTTC; CDR3 protein: CATSRGLPASSYNEQFF
J gene: TRBJ2-7; V gene: TRBV27; D gene: TRBD1; clone size: NA; CDR3 DNA: TGTGCCAGCAGTTTTGGGACAGGGGCCGAGCAGTACTTC; CDR3 protein: CASSFGTGAEQYF
J gene: TRBJ1-1; V gene: TRBV7-8; D gene: NA; clone size: few; CDR3 DNA: TGTGCCAGCAGCTTAGACGGGGCGGCTGAAGCTTTCTTT; CDR3 protein: CASSLDGAAEAFF
J gene: TRBJ2-2; V gene: TRBV7-9; D gene: NA; clone size: NA; CDR3 DNA: TGTGCCAGCAGCTTACTAGGCGTTGGGGCCGGGGAGCTGTTTTTT; CDR3 protein: CASSLLGVGAGELFF
J gene: TRBJ2-1; V gene: TRBV4-3; D gene: TRBD1; clone size: NA; CDR3 DNA: TGCGCCAGCAGCCAAGAGAGAACAGGGGGCTTTGGTGAGCAGTTCTTC; CDR3 protein: CASSQERTGGFGEQFF
J gene: TRBJ2-1; V gene: TRBV4-3; D gene: TRBD2; clone size: NA; CDR3 DNA: TGCGCCAGCAGCCAAGATATAGCGGGGGCCTCCTACAATGAGCAGTTCTTC; CDR3 protein: CASSQDIAGASYNEQFF
J gene: TRBJ2-3; V gene: TRBV12-3/TRBV12-4; D gene: TRBD2; clone size: many; CDR3 DNA: TGTGCCAGCAGGGCGGGAGTTCTTAGCACAGATACGCAGTATTTT; CDR3 protein: CASRAGVLSTDTQYF
J gene: TRBJ2-7; V gene: TRBV11-2; D gene: TRBD2; clone size: once; CDR3 DNA: TGTGCCTGCAGCTTCGGACTAGCGGGTAACTCCTACGAGCAGTACTTC; CDR3 protein: CACSFGLAGNSYEQYF
J gene: TRBJ2-1; V gene: TRBV4-1; D gene: TRBD1; clone size: NA; CDR3 DNA: TGCGCCAGCAGCCTATCGGGACAGGGGATACTAGGCGAGCAGTTCTTC; CDR3 protein: CASSLSGQGILGEQFF
J gene: TRBJ2-5; V gene: TRBV12-3/TRBV12-4; D gene: TRBD1; clone size: once; CDR3 DNA: TGTGCCAGCAGTTTTAGGACAGGGCGAGACCAAGAGACCCAGTACTTC; CDR3 protein: CASSFRTGRDQETQYF
J gene: TRBJ1-1; V gene: TRBV7-9; D gene: TRBD1; clone size: many; CDR3 DNA: TGTGCCAGCAGCTTAGTGGACAGGGGAGAGCCTGAAGCTTTCTTT; CDR3 protein: CASSLVDRGEPEAFF
J gene: TRBJ2-1; V gene: TRBV24-1; D gene: TRBD1; clone size: NA; CDR3 DNA: TGTGCCACCAGTGATCTTTCTAAACAGGGGTCTGGACACAATGAGCAGTTCTTC; CDR3 protein: CATSDLSKQGSGHNEQFF
J gene: TRBJ1-1; V gene: TRBV27; D gene: NA; clone size: few; CDR3 DNA: TGTGCCAGCAGTTCCCATGTGGGGCCAATGAACACTGAAGCTTTCTTT; CDR3 protein: CASSSHVGPMNTEAFF
J gene: TRBJ2-2; V gene: TRBV7-6; D gene: TRBD1; clone size: few; CDR3 DNA: TGTGCCAGCAGCATCAGGTTCAGGACAGGGTGGGACACCGGGGAGCTGTTTTTT; CDR3 protein: CASSIRFRTGWDTGELFF
J gene: TRBJ1-1; V gene: TRBV6-5; D gene: NA; clone size: once; CDR3 DNA: TGTGCCAGCAGTTACACTGGGATGTACACTGAAGCTTTCTTT; CDR3 protein: CASSYTGMYTEAFF
J gene: TRBJ1-1; V gene: TRBV29-1; D gene: NA; clone size: NA; CDR3 DNA: TGCAGCGTTGAAGGAGTGATTGAAGCTTTCTTT; CDR3 protein: CSVEGVIEAFF
J gene: TRBJ1-2; V gene: TRBV5-6; D gene: NA; clone size: few; CDR3 DNA: TGTGCCAGCAGCTTGGAACTGGCCTATGGCTACACCTTC; CDR3 protein: CASSLELAYGYTF
J gene: TRBJ2-7; V gene: TRBV10-3; D gene: NA; clone size: NA; CDR3 DNA: TGTGCCATCAGTGACCGGGGGCAGCCCTACGAGCAGTACTTC; CDR3 protein: CAISDRGQPYEQYF